Listed below are T cell receptor beta chains from one sample, sequenced in a study of naive and memory T cell subsets. TCRdb independently ran MiXCR on the UMI-ligation and nested PCR reads; one entry per CDR3 protein. The sample holds tens of thousands of distinct CDR3 sequences, roughly 6% seen once. The sequences come from skin, collected from a tuberculin skin test site. These receptors were obtained from an adult in good health. Both conserved end residues are part of each CDR3. Fields, in order: V gene, clone size, J gene, D gene, CDR3 protein, CDR3 DNA. D genes are given only for firm matches. Clone size appears in some rows only: once, few, many, or a class for an expanded clone.

TRBV6-2/TRBV6-3	many	TRBJ2-1	NA	CASSISGGEYNEQFF	TGTGCCAGCAGTATTAGCGGAGGGGAGTACAATGAGCAGTTCTTC
TRBV12-5	many	TRBJ1-5	NA	CASGLKGSQPQHF	TGTGCTAGTGGTTTGAAAGGAAGTCAGCCCCAGCATTTT
TRBV18	NA	TRBJ2-2	NA	CASSPNTGELFF	TGTGCCAGCTCGCCGAACACCGGGGAGCTGTTTTTT
TRBV27	many	TRBJ2-5	NA	CASGQETQYF	TGTGCCAGCGGTCAAGAGACCCAGTACTTC
TRBV20-1	many	TRBJ1-1	NA	CSARDHGGAVTEAFF	TGCAGTGCTAGAGATCACGGGGGGGCGGTTACTGAAGCTTTCTTT
TRBV20-1	many	TRBJ1-2	NA	CSARDVRNNYGYTF	TGCAGTGCTAGAGATGTGCGGAATAACTATGGCTACACCTTC
TRBV7-6	few	TRBJ1-1	TRBD1	CASSLAHGQGVLNTEAFF	TGTGCCAGCAGCTTAGCGCACGGACAGGGAGTTCTGAACACTGAAGCTTTCTTT
TRBV7-9	many	TRBJ2-1	TRBD1	CASSLTGGGSYNEQFF	TGTGCCAGCAGCTTAACAGGGGGTGGTTCCTACAATGAGCAGTTCTTC
TRBV11-2	many	TRBJ1-1	NA	CASSLPAGWRVNTEAFF	TGTGCCAGCAGCCTCCCGGCAGGGTGGCGAGTGAACACTGAAGCTTTCTTT
TRBV28	many	TRBJ2-7	NA	CASKRNSGVYEQYF	TGTGCCAGCAAACGGAACTCTGGGGTCTACGAGCAGTACTTC
TRBV6-4	few	TRBJ2-3	TRBD2	CASRREGTNTQYF	TGTGCCAGCAGGCGGGAGGGTACGAATACGCAGTATTTT
TRBV14	few	TRBJ1-5	TRBD1	CASSPGGFGQPQHF	TGTGCCAGCAGCCCAGGGGGCTTCGGTCAGCCCCAGCATTTT
TRBV24-1	many	TRBJ1-1	TRBD1	CATSDTGVNTEAFF	TGTGCCACCAGTGATACAGGGGTGAACACTGAAGCTTTCTTT
TRBV7-9	many	TRBJ2-7	NA	CASSSERYEQYF	TGTGCCAGCAGCTCAGAGAGGTACGAGCAGTACTTC
TRBV19	many	TRBJ2-1	NA	CATTADSSYNEQFF	TGTGCCACGACAGCCGATAGCTCCTACAATGAGCAGTTCTTC
TRBV6-6	many	TRBJ2-5	TRBD1	CASSLAITGGETQYF	TGTGCCAGCAGTTTAGCAATTACAGGGGGGGAGACCCAGTACTTC
TRBV28	many	TRBJ2-3	TRBD1	CASTNLRQGTSPDTQYF	TGTGCCAGTACAAACCTCAGACAGGGGACCTCCCCAGATACGCAGTATTTT
TRBV6-2/TRBV6-3	NA	TRBJ2-2	TRBD2	CASSYHSLGLVPYTGELFF	TGTGCCAGCAGCTACCACAGCTTGGGACTAGTGCCATACACCGGGGAGCTGTTTTTT
TRBV14	few	TRBJ2-7	NA	CASSHPGHSYEQYF	TGTGCCAGCAGCCACCCGGGACACTCCTACGAGCAGTACTTC
TRBV29-1	NA	TRBJ2-1	TRBD2	CSVPGGADSYNEQFF	TGCAGCGTCCCCGGGGGGGCGGACTCCTACAATGAGCAGTTCTTC
TRBV28	medium-sized	TRBJ2-1	NA	CASSLSHRNEQFF	TGTGCCAGCAGTTTATCCCACAGAAATGAGCAGTTCTTC
TRBV11-1	many	TRBJ2-7	NA	CASSDPRRAEGQYYEQYF	TGTGCCAGCAGCGACCCCCGGAGGGCGGAGGGACAGTACTACGAGCAGTACTTC
TRBV7-6	many	TRBJ1-5	TRBD1	CASSSWDRNQPQHF	TGTGCCAGCAGCTCCTGGGACAGAAATCAGCCCCAGCATTTT
TRBV20-1	many	TRBJ1-6	TRBD1	CSARAWTGGVSPLHF	TGCAGTGCTAGGGCTTGGACAGGGGGTGTTTCACCCCTCCACTTT
TRBV4-2	medium-sized	TRBJ2-2	NA	CASSQDHGRNTGELFF	TGTGCCAGCAGCCAAGATCACGGCAGAAACACCGGGGAGCTGTTTTTT
TRBV4-3	many	TRBJ1-5	TRBD1	CASSQDDTGAPRSNQPQHF	TGCGCCAGCAGCCAAGATGATACAGGGGCTCCTCGAAGCAATCAGCCCCAGCATTTT
TRBV29-1	many	TRBJ2-5	NA	CSVAGPYPLKTQYF	TGCAGCGTTGCGGGGCCGTACCCTTTAAAGACCCAGTACTTC
TRBV4-3	few	TRBJ2-1	TRBD2	CASSQALAVPYNEQFF	TGCGCCAGCAGCCAAGCACTAGCGGTTCCCTACAATGAGCAGTTCTTC
TRBV5-1	NA	TRBJ1-2	TRBD1	CASTNPGQGIYGYTF	TGCGCCAGCACTAATCCGGGACAGGGAATCTATGGCTACACCTTC
TRBV7-6	medium-sized	TRBJ2-1	TRBD2	CASSSLIYSGSVGEQFF	TGTGCCAGCAGCTCCCTTATATATAGCGGGAGTGTGGGTGAGCAGTTCTTC
TRBV6-2/TRBV6-3	NA	TRBJ2-7	NA	CASSYVHANEQYF	TGTGCCAGCAGTTACGTCCACGCGAACGAGCAGTACTTC
TRBV6-6	many	TRBJ2-7	TRBD1	CASRLGQASSYEQYF	TGTGCCAGCAGGTTGGGACAGGCTAGCTCCTACGAGCAGTACTTC
TRBV5-1	many	TRBJ2-7	NA	CASSLDGSYEQYF	TGCGCCAGCAGCTTGGACGGCTCCTACGAGCAGTACTTC
TRBV7-9	many	TRBJ2-7	NA	CASSLAQSGTFSYEQYF	TGTGCCAGCAGCTTAGCGCAGTCCGGGACTTTCTCCTACGAGCAGTACTTC
TRBV20-1	many	TRBJ1-4	NA	CSAMGAIRGINEKLFF	TGCAGTGCAATGGGAGCGATTAGGGGAATTAATGAAAAACTGTTTTTT
TRBV30	many	TRBJ1-5	NA	CAWSRQLNQPQHF	TGTGCCTGGAGTCGACAGCTCAATCAGCCCCAGCATTTT
TRBV19	few	TRBJ1-5	TRBD1	CASSTDRGYQPQHF	TGTGCCAGTAGTACCGACAGGGGGTATCAGCCCCAGCATTTT
TRBV11-2	medium-sized	TRBJ2-7	TRBD2	CASSILTSGLSVEQYF	TGTGCCAGCAGCATCCTAACTAGCGGGCTCTCGGTCGAGCAGTACTTC
TRBV4-3	many	TRBJ2-7	NA	CASSPSDSYEQYF	TGCGCCAGCAGCCCCTCCGACAGCTACGAGCAGTACTTC
TRBV20-1	medium-sized	TRBJ2-1	TRBD2	CSARPGTSGRQSSYNEQFF	TGCAGTGCTAGGCCCGGGACTAGCGGGAGGCAGAGCTCCTACAATGAGCAGTTCTTC
TRBV7-6	NA	TRBJ1-1	NA	CASSITGYTEAFF	TGTGCCAGCAGCATCACAGGGTACACTGAAGCTTTCTTT
TRBV5-1	many	TRBJ2-5	NA	CASSLIGSPETQYF	TGCGCCAGCAGCTTAATAGGTTCCCCAGAGACCCAGTACTTC
TRBV9	many	TRBJ2-1	TRBD1	CASSGTGGNGDEQFF	TGTGCCAGCAGCGGAACAGGGGGCAATGGGGATGAGCAGTTCTTC
TRBV20-1	many	TRBJ1-2	NA	CSARDPGREDGYTF	TGCAGTGCTAGAGATCCGGGTAGAGAAGATGGCTACACCTTC
TRBV19	NA	TRBJ1-1	NA	CASSYQRGTYEAFF	TGTGCCAGTAGCTATCAGAGGGGGACATATGAAGCTTTCTTT
TRBV29-1	many	TRBJ2-1	NA	CSVASGTQYNEQFF	TGCAGCGTTGCTTCTGGGACACAATACAATGAGCAGTTCTTC
TRBV28	few	TRBJ1-1	NA	CASSFHPVYFNTEAFF	TGTGCCAGCAGTTTTCATCCGGTCTATTTCAACACTGAAGCTTTCTTT
TRBV7-2	many	TRBJ2-1	TRBD1	CASSFIRGYEQFF	TGTGCCAGCAGCTTCATCAGGGGGTATGAGCAGTTCTTC
TRBV11-2	many	TRBJ2-2	TRBD2	CASSALGSGRVITGELFF	TGTGCCAGCAGCGCACTGGGGAGCGGGAGGGTTATCACCGGGGAGCTGTTTTTT
TRBV6-5	NA	TRBJ1-1	NA	CASVDRNTEAFF	TGTGCCAGCGTCGACAGAAACACTGAAGCTTTCTTT
TRBV19	many	TRBJ2-2	NA	CASTRADHTGELFF	TGTGCCAGTACTCGGGCGGACCACACCGGGGAGCTGTTTTTT
TRBV5-1	few	TRBJ2-5	NA	CASSLVASPETQYF	TGCGCCAGCAGCTTGGTTGCGAGCCCGGAGACCCAGTACTTC
TRBV11-2	NA	TRBJ1-5	NA	CASSFADSNQPQHF	TGTGCCAGCAGCTTTGCCGATAGCAATCAGCCCCAGCATTTT
TRBV27	many	TRBJ2-7	NA	CASSFGAGTTEQYF	TGTGCCAGCAGTTTTGGGGCAGGGACCACCGAGCAGTACTTC
TRBV7-2	many	TRBJ2-5	NA	CASSFARPQETQYF	TGTGCCAGCAGCTTCGCCCGCCCACAGGAGACCCAGTACTTC
TRBV7-2	many	TRBJ2-7	TRBD2	CASSSASGNSYEQYF	TGTGCCAGCAGCTCCGCTAGCGGGAATTCCTACGAGCAGTACTTC
TRBV12-3/TRBV12-4	many	TRBJ2-1	TRBD2	CASRTSGVINEQFF	TGTGCCAGCAGGACTAGCGGGGTAATCAATGAGCAGTTCTTC
TRBV6-2/TRBV6-3	many	TRBJ2-1	TRBD2	CASSLRGTSGSDEQFF	TGTGCCAGCAGTCTCAGAGGGACTAGCGGGAGTGATGAGCAGTTCTTC
TRBV11-3	many	TRBJ2-2	TRBD1	CASSPGTGLHTGELFF	TGTGCCAGCAGCCCGGGGACAGGGCTGCACACCGGGGAGCTGTTTTTT